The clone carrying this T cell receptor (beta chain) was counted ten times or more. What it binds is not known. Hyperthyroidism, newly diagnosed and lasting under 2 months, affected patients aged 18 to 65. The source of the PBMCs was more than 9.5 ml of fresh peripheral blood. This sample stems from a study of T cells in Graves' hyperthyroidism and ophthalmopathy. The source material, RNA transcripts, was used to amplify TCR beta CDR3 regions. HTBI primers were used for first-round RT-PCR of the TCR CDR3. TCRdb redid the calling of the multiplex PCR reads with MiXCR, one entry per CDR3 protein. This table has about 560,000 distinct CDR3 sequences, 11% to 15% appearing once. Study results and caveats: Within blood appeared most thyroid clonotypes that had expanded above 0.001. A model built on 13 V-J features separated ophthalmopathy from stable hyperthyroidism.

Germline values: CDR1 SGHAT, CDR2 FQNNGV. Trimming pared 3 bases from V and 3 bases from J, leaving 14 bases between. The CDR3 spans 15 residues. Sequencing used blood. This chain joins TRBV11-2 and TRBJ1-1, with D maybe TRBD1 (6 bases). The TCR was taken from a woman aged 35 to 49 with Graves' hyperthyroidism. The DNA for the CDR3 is TGTGCCAGCAGCTTCGTTGGGGGCGCTTACACTGAAGCTTTCTTT. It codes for CASSFVGGAYTEAFF.